Below are 22 T cell receptor beta chains sequenced from a single sample in a study of identical twins. TCRdb fed the 5' RACE reads into MiXCR, producing one record per CDR3 protein. The table includes some 500,000 distinct CDR3 sequences, approximately 15% detected once. A further study also used this sample, focusing on yellow fever vaccine responses in identical twins.

Sequenced sample: CD4+ T cells sorted from blood. The receptors originated from a woman between 18 and 29 years old in good health.

This clonotype has more than one count but fewer than ten. The gene calls are TRBV20-1 and TRBJ2-3; D could derive from TRBD1 or TRBD2 (5 bases each). CDR1 DFQATT and CDR2 SNEGSKA come from the germline V gene (reference sequence). The V end was cut by 5 bases, the J end by 1 base, with 16 bases between. The CDR3 is made up of 15 amino acids. The CDR3 DNA reads as TGCAGTGCTGTCGGGACGGGCCTAGGCACAGATACGCAGTATTTT. This translates into CSAVGTGLGTDTQYF.

The chain combines TRBV15 with TRBJ2-3; D uncertain. CDR3 length: 17 residues. CDR1 is LNHNV and CDR2 is YYDKDF in the germline V gene (reference sequence). V shed 5 bases and J shed 1 base, with 19 bases lying between them. CDR3 nucleotides: TGTGCCACCAGCCGAGGTACTCGAAACGCAGGCACAGATACGCAGTATTTT. Its translation is CATSRGTRNAGTDTQYF.

In this sample, this clonotype turned up a few times. This rearrangement joins TRBV12-3 or TRBV12-4 to TRBJ2-5, with 15 bases matching TRBD2. The CDR3 runs 19 residues. J was trimmed by 1 base and V by 8 bases; bases with no gene match: 14. The CDR3: CASGGQGLAGGGAQETQYF. CDR3 DNA: TGTGCCAGCGGGGGACAGGGACTAGCGGGAGGCGGGGCCCAAGAGACCCAGTACTTC.

This clonotype occurred many times. Compared with germline, one end of the junction differs, possibly owing to a read error. The V and J genes are TRBV4-3 and TRBJ2-3; TRBD2 aligns across 12 bases. CDR1 is LGHNA, CDR2 YSLEER, per germline. The CDR3 length is 15 residues. The CDR3 coding sequence is TGTGCCAGCAGCCAGACTAGCGGGAGTACAGATACGCAGTATTTT. It specifies CASSQTSGSTDTQYF.

The gene calls are TRBV7-2 and TRBJ2-1, with D possibly being TRBD1 or TRBD2 (5 bases each). The germline CDR1 and CDR2 sequences are SGHTA and FQGNSA. V dropped 2 bases and J dropped 7 bases, with 15 bases sitting between them. The CDR3 loop spans 15 amino acids. The CDR3 bases are TGTGCCAGCAGCTTAAATAGGGGCAGAGGGAATGAGCAGTTCTTC. It is translated as CASSLNRGRGNEQFF.

This clonotype was picked up a small number of times. This sequence joins TRBV6-2 or TRBV6-3 and TRBJ2-5, with a tentative D call TRBD1 (6 bases). V lost 2 bases and J 1 base, leaving 17 bases between the germline ends. There are 17 residues in the CDR3. Germline V gene data show CDR1 as MNHEY and CDR2 as SVGEGT. The CDR3: CASSYRYGGRSQETQYF. DNA of the CDR3: TGTGCCAGCAGTTACAGATATGGGGGCAGGAGCCAAGAGACCCAGTACTTC.

In its sample, this clonotype was seen once. This chain joins TRBV19 and TRBJ2-1; weak D call: TRBD2 (6 bases). In germline, CDR1 is LNHDA, CDR2 SQIVND (reference sequence). Trimming stripped 7 bases from V and 8 bases from J, with 18 bases between. This CDR3 has 14 residues. The DNA of the CDR3 is TGTGCCAGTATTGGAGGGGCACAGCACCATGAGCAGTTCTTC. This gives the protein CASIGGAQHHEQFF.

This clonotype showed up just a few times. The chain couples TRBV7-9 to TRBJ2-2, with 10 positions matching TRBD2. CDR1 and CDR2 (germline): SEHNR, FQNEAQ (reference sequence). The J segment lost 7 bases and the V segment lost 3 bases, leaving 2 bases of the junction unmatched. This CDR3 contains 14 residues. In DNA form, the CDR3 reads TGTGCCAGCAGCTTGGGACTAGCGAACGGGGAGCTGTTTTTT. Translating it yields CASSLGLANGELFF.

There are many counts of this clonotype. This chain uses TRBV5-1 with TRBJ2-5; D is unclear. The CDR3 spans 13 residues. CDR1 is SGHRS and CDR2 is YFSETQ in the germline V gene. Trimming pared 1 base from V and 1 base from J, leaving 5 bases between. The CDR3 sequence is CASSLPVQETQYF. CDR3 DNA: TGCGCCAGCAGCTTGCCCGTCCAAGAGACCCAGTACTTC.

The chain carries TRBV20-1 and TRBJ2-7; D may be TRBD2 (6 bases). V lost 3 bases and J lost 12, with 27 bases in between. Germline CDR1 reads DFQATT; CDR2 reads SNEGSKA (reference sequence). This CDR3 has 15 residues. The CDR3 DNA sequence: TGCAGTGCTAGGGTCTCACTGGCGGGGTCTGGGGTAGCGTACTTC. It is translated as CSARVSLAGSGVAYF.

The J gene is TRBJ2-7, the V gene TRBV30, with D hard to call. In germline, CDR1 is GTSNPN, CDR2 SVGIG (reference sequence). V was cut by 2 bases and J by 4 bases, with 12 bases left in between. CDR3 length equals 13 residues. CDR3 sequence reads: CAWSYGPSYEQYF. DNA of the CDR3: TGTGCCTGGAGTTATGGGCCCTCTTACGAGCAGTACTTC.

The sample holds many counts of this clonotype. This chain uses TRBV12-3 or TRBV12-4 with TRBJ2-1, with D possibly matching TRBD1 (6 bases). The V end lost 3 bases, the J end lost 7 bases, and 13 bases lay between the germline ends. The CDR3 length is 14 residues. In nucleotides, the CDR3 is TGTGCCAGCAGTTTTCTCAGGGACACTAATGAGCAGTTCTTC. It yields the protein CASSFLRDTNEQFF.

This clonotype was picked up a small number of times. This rearrangement joins TRBV4-2 to TRBJ2-5; D gene ambiguous. Germline assignment: CDR1 LGHNA and CDR2 YNFKEQ. V shed 5 bases and J shed 1 base, with 14 bases lying between them. CDR3 length: 15 amino acids. The CDR3 DNA sequence: TGTGCCAGCAGCACGAGTTCAATAGGCCAAGAGACCCAGTACTTC. As protein: CASSTSSIGQETQYF.

This sequence joins TRBV5-1 and TRBJ2-5, with D tentatively TRBD2 (6 bases). V was clipped by 0 bases and J by 5 bases, with 14 bases between them. The germline CDR1 and CDR2 sequences are SGHRS and YFSETQ. This CDR3 region has 15 residues. The CDR3 coding sequence is TGCGCCAGCAGCTTGGCCGGCCCGGCGGGGGAGACCCAGTACTTC. The encoded protein is CASSLAGPAGETQYF.

The chain combines TRBV9 with TRBJ2-3, with TRBD2 matching 7 bases. The germline V gene has CDR1 SGDLS and CDR2 YYNGEE. V lost 0 bases, J lost 2 bases, and 6 bases stayed unmatched. This CDR3 has 16 residues. The CDR3 bases are TGTGCCAGCAGCGTAGCTGCCAGCGGGATCACAGATACGCAGTATTTT. This gives the protein CASSVAASGITDTQYF.

V is TRBV6-1 and J is TRBJ2-6; no clear D. There are 15 residues in the CDR3. V lost 6 bases to trimming and J lost 0 bases, with 9 bases between them. The germline V gene encodes CDR1 MNHNS and CDR2 SASEGT. CDR3 amino acids: CASRLPSSGANVLTF. The CDR3 nucleotides read TGTGCCAGCAGACTGCCAAGCTCTGGGGCCAACGTCCTGACTTTC.

This clonotype was detected only a few times. The chain has TRBV7-8 and TRBJ2-3; D not certain. This CDR3 is 13 amino acids long. With 5 bases removed from V and 5 bases from J, the gap between germline ends came to 11 bases. The germline V gene has CDR1 SGHVS and CDR2 FQNEAQ. The CDR3: CASSPQPEDTQYF. CDR3 DNA: TGTGCCAGCAGCCCTCAGCCCGAAGATACGCAGTATTTT.

This clonotype showed up just a few times. The chain combines TRBV6-2 or TRBV6-3 with TRBJ2-3; no definite D call. Trimming cost V 5 bases and J 9 bases, with 18 bases left between them. The CDR3 totals 14 residues. CDR1 and CDR2 from the germline V gene are MNHEY and SVGEGT. The CDR3 reads CASSAPRGTKTQYF. The CDR3 DNA reads TGTGCCAGCAGTGCCCCCAGAGGAACAAAGACGCAGTATTTT.

V gene TRBV29-1 combines with J gene TRBJ2-5, with D maybe TRBD1 (7 bases). The V gene lost 2 bases and the J gene lost 4 bases, with 20 bases spanning the gap. The CDR3 consists of 16 residues. In germline, CDR1 is SQVTM, CDR2 ANQGSEA. The CDR3 bases are TGCAGCGTTGAACAGTGGAGGCAGGGGGGCCGAGAGACCCAGTACTTC. This gives the protein CSVEQWRQGGRETQYF.

This clonotype has just a few counts. This chain links TRBV10-3 with TRBJ2-3, with 9 bases fitting TRBD1. Germline V gene sequence: CDR1 ENHRY, CDR2 SYGVKD. With V trimmed by 6 bases and J by 9 bases, 4 bases remained unmatched. This CDR3 is built from 12 residues. The CDR3 nucleotides read TGTGCCATCAGCGAGGGACAGGGAACGCAGTATTTT. Translated: CAISEGQGTQYF.

This clonotype has ten or more counts. This chain joins TRBV7-6 and TRBJ2-7; TRBD1 or TRBD2 may be the D gene (5 bases each). The CDR3 is 14 amino acids. From germline, CDR1 is SGHVS and CDR2 FNYEAQ. V was clipped by 1 base and J by 4 bases, with 11 bases between them. The CDR3 here is CASSLVGGAYEQYF. Written as DNA, the CDR3 is TGTGCCAGCAGCTTAGTTGGGGGTGCGTACGAGCAGTACTTC. Drawing the rest from reference TRBV7-6 and TRBJ2-7, the complete variable domain is GAGVSQSPRYKVTKRGQDVALRCDPISGHVSLYWYRQALGQGPEFLTYFNYEAQQDKSGLPNDRFSAERPEGSISTLTIQRTEQRDSAMYRCASSLVGGAYEQYFGPGTRLTVT.

The chain links TRBV11-1 to TRBJ2-6; the D is unclear. The V and J ends lost 1 base and 1 base respectively, with 14 bases between them. The CDR3 contains 18 residues. Germline loops: CDR1 SGHAT, CDR2 FQDESV (reference sequence). This chain's CDR3 is CASSLERHARSGANVLTF. The CDR3 DNA follows: TGTGCCAGCAGCTTAGAGAGACACGCACGTTCTGGGGCCAACGTCCTGACTTTC.